The entry below gives a single TCR beta chain sequence along with its context. What it recognizes is unknown. TCRdb keeps only in-frame clones here, not all; method: immunoSEQ multiplex PCR. The table includes under 25,000 clones, around 78% detected once. The germline V and J ends were trimmed by 0 bases and 0 bases, with 18 bases remaining between them. Germline loops: CDR1 LGHNA, CDR2 YSLEER. This CDR3 region has 20 residues. These data are taken from a study of OX40 agonist ivuxolimab in advanced cancers. Findings of the study overall: Expanded clones were, on average, more numerous in CD8+ T cells than in CD4+.

This chain connects TRBV4-3 to TRBJ2-6; perhaps TRBD2 as D (6 bases). The receptor's source is an adult with an advanced solid tumor such as melanoma, head and neck, liver or kidney cancer. The sequences come from CD4+ or CD8+ T cells sorted from blood, collected in a trial of the OX40 agonist ivuxolimab. CDR3 in amino acids: CASSQDWAEGPDSGANVLTF. In DNA form, the CDR3 reads TGCGCCAGCAGCCAAGATTGGGCGGAGGGCCCCGACTCTGGGGCCAACGTCCTGACTTTC.